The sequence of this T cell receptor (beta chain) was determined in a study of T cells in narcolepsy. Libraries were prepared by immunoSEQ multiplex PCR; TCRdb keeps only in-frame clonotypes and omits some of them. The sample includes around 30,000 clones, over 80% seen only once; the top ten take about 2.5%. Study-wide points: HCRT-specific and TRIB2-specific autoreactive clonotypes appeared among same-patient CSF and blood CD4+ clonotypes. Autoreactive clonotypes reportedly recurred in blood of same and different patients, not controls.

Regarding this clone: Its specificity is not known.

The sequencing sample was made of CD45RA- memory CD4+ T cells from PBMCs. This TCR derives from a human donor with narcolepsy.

For the CDR3, the DNA is TGTGCCAGCAGTGATGCCATACAAGAGACCCAGTACTTC. It specifies CASSDAIQETQYF. The gene calls are TRBV2 and TRBJ2-5; D remains ambiguous. The CDR3 totals 13 residues. The V end lost 3 bases, the J end lost 2 bases, and 7 bases lay between the germline ends. Germline CDR1 is SNHLY and CDR2 is FYNNEI.